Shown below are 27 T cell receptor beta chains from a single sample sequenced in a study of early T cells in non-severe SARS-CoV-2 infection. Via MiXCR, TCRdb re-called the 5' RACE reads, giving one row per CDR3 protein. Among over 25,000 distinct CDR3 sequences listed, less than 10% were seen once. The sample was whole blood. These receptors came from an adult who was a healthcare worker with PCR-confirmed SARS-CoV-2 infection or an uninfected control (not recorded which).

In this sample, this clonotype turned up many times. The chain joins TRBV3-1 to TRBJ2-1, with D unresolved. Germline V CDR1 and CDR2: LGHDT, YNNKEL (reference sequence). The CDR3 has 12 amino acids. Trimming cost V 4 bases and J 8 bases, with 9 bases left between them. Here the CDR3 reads CASSPLGDEQFF. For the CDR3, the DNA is TGTGCCAGCAGCCCCCTTGGGGATGAGCAGTTCTTC.

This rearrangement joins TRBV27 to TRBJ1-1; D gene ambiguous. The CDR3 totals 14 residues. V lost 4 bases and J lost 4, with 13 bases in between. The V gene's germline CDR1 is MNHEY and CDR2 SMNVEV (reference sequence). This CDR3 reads CASSSFGLSTEAFF. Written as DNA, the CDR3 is TGTGCCAGCAGTTCGTTTGGGTTGTCCACTGAAGCTTTCTTT.

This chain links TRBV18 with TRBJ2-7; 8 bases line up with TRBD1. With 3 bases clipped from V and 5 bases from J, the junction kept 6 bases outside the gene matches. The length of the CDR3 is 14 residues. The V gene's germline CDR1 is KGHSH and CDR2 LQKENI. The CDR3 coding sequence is TGTGCCAGCTCACCGAAGACAGGGGTCCACGAGCAGTACTTC. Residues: CASSPKTGVHEQYF.

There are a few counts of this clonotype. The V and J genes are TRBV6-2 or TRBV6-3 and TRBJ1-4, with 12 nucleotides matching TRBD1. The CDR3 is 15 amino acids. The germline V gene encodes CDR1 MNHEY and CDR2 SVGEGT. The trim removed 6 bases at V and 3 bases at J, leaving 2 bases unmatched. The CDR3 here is CASRGQGAANEKLFF. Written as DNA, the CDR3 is TGTGCCAGCAGGGGACAGGGGGCAGCTAATGAAAAACTGTTTTTT.

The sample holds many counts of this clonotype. The CDR3 loop is CASSLVGQNQPQHF. DNA of the CDR3: TGTGCCAGCAGCTTAGTGGGACAGAATCAGCCCCAGCATTTT. The J gene is TRBJ1-5, the V gene TRBV7-9; 7 bases are a match to TRBD1. V lost 1 base, J lost 4 bases, and 1 base stayed unmatched. Germline V gene data show CDR1 as SEHNR and CDR2 as FQNEAQ (reference sequence). This CDR3 is 14 amino acids long.

The CDR3 bases are TGCAGCGTTGAAGACCGGGGGTACCAAGAGACCCAGTACTTC. Amino acid sequence: CSVEDRGYQETQYF. The V call is TRBV29-1, the J call TRBJ2-5, with D possibly being TRBD2 (6 bases). Germline V gene data show CDR1 as SQVTM and CDR2 as ANQGSEA. With 0 bases removed from V and 0 bases from J, the gap between germline ends came to 8 bases. The CDR3 contains 14 residues.

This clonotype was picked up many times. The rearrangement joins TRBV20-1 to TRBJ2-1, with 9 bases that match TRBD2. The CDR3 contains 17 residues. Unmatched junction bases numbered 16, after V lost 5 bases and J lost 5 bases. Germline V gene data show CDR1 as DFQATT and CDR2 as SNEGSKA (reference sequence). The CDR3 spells CSAPLSLAGGTNNEQFF. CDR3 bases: TGCAGTGCTCCCCTAAGCTTGGCGGGGGGGACCAACAATGAGCAGTTCTTC.

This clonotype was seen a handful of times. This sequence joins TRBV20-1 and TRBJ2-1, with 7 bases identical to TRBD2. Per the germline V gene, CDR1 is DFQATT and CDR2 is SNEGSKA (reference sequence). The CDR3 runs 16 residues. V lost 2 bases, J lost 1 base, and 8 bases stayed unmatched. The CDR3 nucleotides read TGCAGTGCTAGAAACAGACTAGCCAGTTCCTACAATGAGCAGTTCTTC. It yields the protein CSARNRLASSYNEQFF.

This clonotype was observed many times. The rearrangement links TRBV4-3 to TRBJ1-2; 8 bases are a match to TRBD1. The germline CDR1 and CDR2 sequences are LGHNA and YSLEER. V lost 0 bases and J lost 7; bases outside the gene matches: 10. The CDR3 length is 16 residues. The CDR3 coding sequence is TGCGCCAGCAGCCAAGATTATCGGACAGGGATGGTTGGCTACACCTTC. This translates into CASSQDYRTGMVGYTF.

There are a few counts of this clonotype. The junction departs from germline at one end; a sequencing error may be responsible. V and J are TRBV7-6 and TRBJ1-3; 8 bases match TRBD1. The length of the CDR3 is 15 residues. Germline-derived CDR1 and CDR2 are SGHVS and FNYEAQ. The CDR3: CASSTGGTSENTIYF. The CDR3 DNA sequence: TGTGCCAGCAGCACAGGGGGTACCTCTGAAAACACCATATATTTT.

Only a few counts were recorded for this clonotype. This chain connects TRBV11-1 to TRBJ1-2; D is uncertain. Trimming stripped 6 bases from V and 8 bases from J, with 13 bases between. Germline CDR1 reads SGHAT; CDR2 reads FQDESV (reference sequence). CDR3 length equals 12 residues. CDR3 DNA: TGTGCCAGCAGTTTGCAGCATTCGGGCTACACCTTC. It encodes CASSLQHSGYTF.

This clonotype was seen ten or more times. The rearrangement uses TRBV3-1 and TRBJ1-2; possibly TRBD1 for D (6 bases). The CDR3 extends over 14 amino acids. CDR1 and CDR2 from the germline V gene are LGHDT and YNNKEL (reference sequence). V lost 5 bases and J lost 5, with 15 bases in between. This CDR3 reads CASSADRRRYGYTF. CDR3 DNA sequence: TGTGCCAGCAGCGCTGACAGGCGCCGTTATGGCTACACCTTC.

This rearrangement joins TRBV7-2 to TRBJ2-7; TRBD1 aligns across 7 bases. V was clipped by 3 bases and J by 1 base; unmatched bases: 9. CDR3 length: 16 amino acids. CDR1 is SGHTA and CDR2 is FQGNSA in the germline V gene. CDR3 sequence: CASSLTGGRGSYEQYF. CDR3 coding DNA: TGTGCCAGCAGCTTGACTGGGGGCAGGGGGTCCTACGAGCAGTACTTC.

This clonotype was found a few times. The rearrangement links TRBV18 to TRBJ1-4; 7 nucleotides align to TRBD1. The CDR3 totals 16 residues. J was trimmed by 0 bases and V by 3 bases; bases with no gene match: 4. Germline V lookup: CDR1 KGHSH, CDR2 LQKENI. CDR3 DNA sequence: TGTGCCAGCTCACCGGGACAGCCAGCAACTAATGAAAAACTGTTTTTT. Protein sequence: CASSPGQPATNEKLFF.

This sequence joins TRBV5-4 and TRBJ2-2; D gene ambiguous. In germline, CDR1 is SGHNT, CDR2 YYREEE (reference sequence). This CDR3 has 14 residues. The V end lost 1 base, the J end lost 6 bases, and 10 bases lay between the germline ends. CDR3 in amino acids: CASSLSTSAGELFF. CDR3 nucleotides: TGTGCCAGCAGCTTGTCAACCTCGGCCGGGGAGCTGTTTTTT. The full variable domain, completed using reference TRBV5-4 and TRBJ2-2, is ETGVTQSPTHLIKTRGQQVTLRCSSQSGHNTVSWYQQALGQGPQFIFQYYREEENGRGNFPPRFSGLQFPNYSSELNVNALELDDSALYLCASSLSTSAGELFFGEGSRLTVL.

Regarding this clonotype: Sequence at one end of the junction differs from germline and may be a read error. This CDR3 reads CASSLGANGEPYF. In DNA, the CDR3 is TGTGCCAGCAGCTTGGGGGCTAACGGGGAGCCGTACTTC. The chain couples TRBV11-2 to TRBJ2-7, with D perhaps matching TRBD1 (6 bases). Germline CDR1 and CDR2: SGHAT and FQNNGV. This CDR3 is built from 13 residues. Supplemented by reference TRBV11-2 and TRBJ2-7, the full variable domain reads EAGVAQSPRYKIIEKRQSVAFWCNPISGHATLYWYQQILGQGPKLLIQFQNNGVVDDSQLPKDRFSAERLKGVDSTLKIQPAKLEDSAVYLCASSLGANGEPYFGPGTRLTVT.

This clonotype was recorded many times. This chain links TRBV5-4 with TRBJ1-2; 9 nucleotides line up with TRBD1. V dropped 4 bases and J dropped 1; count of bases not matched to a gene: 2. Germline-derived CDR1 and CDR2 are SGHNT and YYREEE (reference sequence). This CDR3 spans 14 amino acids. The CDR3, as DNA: TGTGCCAGCAGCCCGGACAGGGGTAACTATGGCTACACCTTC. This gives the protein CASSPDRGNYGYTF.

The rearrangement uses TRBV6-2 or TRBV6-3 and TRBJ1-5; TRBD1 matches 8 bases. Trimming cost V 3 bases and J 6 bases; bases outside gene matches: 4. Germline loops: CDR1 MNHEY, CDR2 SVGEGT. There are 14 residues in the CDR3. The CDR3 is CASSYRTGSQPQHF. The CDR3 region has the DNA TGTGCCAGCAGTTATCGGACAGGGAGTCAGCCCCAGCATTTT.

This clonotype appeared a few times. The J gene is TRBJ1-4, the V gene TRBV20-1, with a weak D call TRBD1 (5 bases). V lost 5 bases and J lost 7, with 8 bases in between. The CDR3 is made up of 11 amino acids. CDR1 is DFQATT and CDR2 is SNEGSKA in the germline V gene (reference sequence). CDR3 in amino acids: CSAWTTEKLFF. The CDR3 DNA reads TGCAGTGCTTGGACAACTGAAAAACTGTTTTTT.

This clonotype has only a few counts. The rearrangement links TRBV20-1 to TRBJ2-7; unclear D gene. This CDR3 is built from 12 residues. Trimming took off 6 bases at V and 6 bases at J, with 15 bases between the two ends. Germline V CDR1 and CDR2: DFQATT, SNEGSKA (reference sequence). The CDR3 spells CSASNSGSEQYF. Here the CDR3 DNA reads TGCAGTGCATCAAACTCCGGGTCCGAGCAGTACTTC.

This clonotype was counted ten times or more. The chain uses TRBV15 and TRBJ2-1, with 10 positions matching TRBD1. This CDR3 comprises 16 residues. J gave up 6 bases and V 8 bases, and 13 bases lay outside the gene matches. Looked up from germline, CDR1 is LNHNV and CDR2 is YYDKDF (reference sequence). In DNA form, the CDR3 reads TGTGCCACCGGGACAGGGGACTTGCGGGGTCCCAATGAGCAGTTCTTC. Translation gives CATGTGDLRGPNEQFF.

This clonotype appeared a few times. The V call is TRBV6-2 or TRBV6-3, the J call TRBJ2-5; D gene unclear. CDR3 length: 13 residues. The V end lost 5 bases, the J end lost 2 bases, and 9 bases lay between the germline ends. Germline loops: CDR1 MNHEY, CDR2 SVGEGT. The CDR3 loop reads CASSPRTQETQYF. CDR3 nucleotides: TGTGCCAGCAGTCCCCGGACGCAAGAGACCCAGTACTTC.

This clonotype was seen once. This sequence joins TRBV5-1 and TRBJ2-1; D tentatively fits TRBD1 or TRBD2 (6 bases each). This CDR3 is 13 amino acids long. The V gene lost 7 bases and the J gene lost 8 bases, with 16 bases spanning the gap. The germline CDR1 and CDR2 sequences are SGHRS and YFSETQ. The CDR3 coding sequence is TGCGCCAGCCGCCCCGCGGGGACATATGAGCAGTTCTTC. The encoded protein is CASRPAGTYEQFF.

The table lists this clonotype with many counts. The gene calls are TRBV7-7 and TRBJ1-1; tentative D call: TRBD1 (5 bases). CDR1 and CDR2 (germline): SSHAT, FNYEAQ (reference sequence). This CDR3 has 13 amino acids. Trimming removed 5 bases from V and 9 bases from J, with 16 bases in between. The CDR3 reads CASSPGGLKQAFF. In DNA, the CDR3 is TGTGCCAGCAGCCCGGGGGGTCTTAAGCAAGCTTTCTTT.

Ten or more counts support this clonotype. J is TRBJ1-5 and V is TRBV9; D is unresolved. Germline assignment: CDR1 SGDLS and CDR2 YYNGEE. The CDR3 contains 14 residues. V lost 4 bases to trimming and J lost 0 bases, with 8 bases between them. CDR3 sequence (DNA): TGTGCCAGCAGCCGTGGGGTTAGCAATCAGCCCCAGCATTTT. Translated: CASSRGVSNQPQHF.

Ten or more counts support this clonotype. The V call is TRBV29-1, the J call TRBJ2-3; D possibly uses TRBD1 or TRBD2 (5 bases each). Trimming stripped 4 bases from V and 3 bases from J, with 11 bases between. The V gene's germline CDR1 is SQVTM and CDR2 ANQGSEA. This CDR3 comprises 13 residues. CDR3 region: CSVAGTITDTQYF. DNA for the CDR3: TGCAGCGTTGCTGGGACCATAACAGATACGCAGTATTTT.

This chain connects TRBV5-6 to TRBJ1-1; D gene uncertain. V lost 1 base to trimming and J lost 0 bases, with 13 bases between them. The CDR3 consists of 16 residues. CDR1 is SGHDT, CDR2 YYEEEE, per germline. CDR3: CASSLSDPFMNTEAFF. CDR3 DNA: TGTGCCAGCAGCTTGTCTGATCCGTTCATGAACACTGAAGCTTTCTTT.